This T cell receptor beta chain was obtained from a study of blood T cell repertoires in COVID-19. Across the whole study: Sample material is recorded as cDNA or gDNA derived from T cells, B-cell-depleted T cells, or PBMCs.

The CDR3 is 12 amino acids. V lost 5 bases, J lost 10 bases, and 14 bases lay in between. Germline V gene sequence: CDR1 MDHEN, CDR2 SYDVKM. Produced via immunoSEQ multiplex PCR; TCRdb's table is partial and in-frame only. The sample carries roughly 85,000 clones, 70% to 90% recorded once. The rearrangement uses TRBV28 and TRBJ1-1; the D gene is possibly TRBD1 (6 bases). The specimen sequenced was peripheral blood. The TCR was taken from a middle-aged man with active or convalescent COVID-19. Here the CDR3 DNA reads TGTGCCAGCAGTCTGGCCAGGGGACCAGCTTTCTTT. As protein: CASSLARGPAFF.